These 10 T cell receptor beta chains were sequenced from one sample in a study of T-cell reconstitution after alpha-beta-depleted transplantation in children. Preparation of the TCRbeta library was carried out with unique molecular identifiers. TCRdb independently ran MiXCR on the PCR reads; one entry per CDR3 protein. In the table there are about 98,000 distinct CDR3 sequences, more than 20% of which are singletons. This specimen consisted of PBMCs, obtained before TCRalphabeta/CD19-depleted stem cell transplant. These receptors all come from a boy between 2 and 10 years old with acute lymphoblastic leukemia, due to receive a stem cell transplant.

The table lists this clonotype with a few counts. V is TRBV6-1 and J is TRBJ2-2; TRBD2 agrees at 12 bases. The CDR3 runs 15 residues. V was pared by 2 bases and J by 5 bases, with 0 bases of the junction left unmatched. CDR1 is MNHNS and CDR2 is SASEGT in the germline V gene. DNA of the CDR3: TGTGCCAGCAGTGAACTAGCGGGAGGGACCGGGGAGCTGTTTTTT. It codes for CASSELAGGTGELFF.

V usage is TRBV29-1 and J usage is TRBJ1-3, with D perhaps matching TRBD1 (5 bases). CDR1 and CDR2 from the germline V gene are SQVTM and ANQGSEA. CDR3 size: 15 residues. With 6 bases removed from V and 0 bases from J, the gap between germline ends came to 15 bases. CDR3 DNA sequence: TGCAGCGTCGCAGGACACCTAGCCTCTGGAAACACCATATATTTT. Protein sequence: CSVAGHLASGNTIYF.

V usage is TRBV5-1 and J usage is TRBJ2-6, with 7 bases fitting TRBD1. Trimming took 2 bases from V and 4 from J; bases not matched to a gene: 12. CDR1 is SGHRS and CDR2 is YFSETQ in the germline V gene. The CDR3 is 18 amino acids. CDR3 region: CASSFRYRQGFGANVLTF. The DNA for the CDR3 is TGCGCCAGCAGCTTCCGTTACCGACAGGGCTTCGGGGCCAACGTCCTGACTTTC.

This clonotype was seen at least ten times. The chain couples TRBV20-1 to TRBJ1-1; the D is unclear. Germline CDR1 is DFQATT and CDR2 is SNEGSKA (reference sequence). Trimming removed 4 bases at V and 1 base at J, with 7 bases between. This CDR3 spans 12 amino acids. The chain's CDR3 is CSAIRGNTEAFF. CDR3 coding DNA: TGCAGTGCTATCAGAGGGAACACTGAAGCTTTCTTT.

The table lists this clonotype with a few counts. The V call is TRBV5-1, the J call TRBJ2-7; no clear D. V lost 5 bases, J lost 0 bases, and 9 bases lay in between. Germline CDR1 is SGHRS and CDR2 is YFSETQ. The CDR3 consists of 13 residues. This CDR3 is CASRAESSYEQYF. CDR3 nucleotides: TGCGCCAGCAGGGCAGAAAGCTCCTACGAGCAGTACTTC.

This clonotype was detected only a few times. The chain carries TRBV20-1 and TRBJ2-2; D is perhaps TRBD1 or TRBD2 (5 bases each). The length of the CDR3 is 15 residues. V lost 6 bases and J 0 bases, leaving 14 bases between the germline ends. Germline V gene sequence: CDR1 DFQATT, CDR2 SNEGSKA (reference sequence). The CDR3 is CSAARDAPNTGELFF. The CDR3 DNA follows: TGCAGTGCGGCCCGGGACGCCCCGAACACCGGGGAGCTGTTTTTT.

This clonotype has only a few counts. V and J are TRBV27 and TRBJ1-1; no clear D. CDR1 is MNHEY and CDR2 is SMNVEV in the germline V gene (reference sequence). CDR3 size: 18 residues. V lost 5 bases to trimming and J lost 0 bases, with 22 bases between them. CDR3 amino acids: CASSPEGRVSLLNTEAFF. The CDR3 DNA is TGTGCCAGCAGTCCCGAAGGGCGTGTTTCTCTATTGAACACTGAAGCTTTCTTT.

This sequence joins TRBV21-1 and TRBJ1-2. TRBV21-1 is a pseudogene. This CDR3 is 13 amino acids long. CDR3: CASSLKSAYGYTF. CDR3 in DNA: TGTGCCAGCAGCTTAAAGTCCGCCTATGGCTACACCTTC.

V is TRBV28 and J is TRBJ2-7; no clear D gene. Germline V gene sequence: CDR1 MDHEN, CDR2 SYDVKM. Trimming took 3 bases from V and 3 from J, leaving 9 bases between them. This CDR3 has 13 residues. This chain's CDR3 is CASSLAENYEQYF. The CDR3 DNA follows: TGTGCCAGCAGTTTGGCGGAAAACTACGAGCAGTACTTC.

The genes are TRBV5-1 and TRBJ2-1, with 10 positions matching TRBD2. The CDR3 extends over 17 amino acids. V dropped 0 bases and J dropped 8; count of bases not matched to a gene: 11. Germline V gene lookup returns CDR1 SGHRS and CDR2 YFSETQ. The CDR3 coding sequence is TGCGCCAGCAGCTTGGGTGCTAGAGGACTAGCGGTGGATGAGCAGTTCTTC. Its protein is CASSLGARGLAVDEQFF.